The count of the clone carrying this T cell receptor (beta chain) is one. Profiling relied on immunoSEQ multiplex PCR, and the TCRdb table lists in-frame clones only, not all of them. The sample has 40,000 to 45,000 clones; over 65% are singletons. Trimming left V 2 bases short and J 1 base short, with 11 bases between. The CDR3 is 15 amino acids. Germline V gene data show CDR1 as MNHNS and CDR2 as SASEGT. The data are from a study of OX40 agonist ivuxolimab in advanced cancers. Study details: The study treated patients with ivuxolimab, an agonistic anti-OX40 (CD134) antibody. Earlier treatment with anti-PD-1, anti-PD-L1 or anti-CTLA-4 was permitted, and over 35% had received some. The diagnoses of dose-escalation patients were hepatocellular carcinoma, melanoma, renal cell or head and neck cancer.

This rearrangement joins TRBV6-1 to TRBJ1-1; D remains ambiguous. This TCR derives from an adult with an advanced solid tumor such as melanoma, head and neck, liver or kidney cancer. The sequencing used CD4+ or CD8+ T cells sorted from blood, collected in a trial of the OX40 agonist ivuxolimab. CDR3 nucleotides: TGTGCCAGCAGTGAATTCCCCGGCGGGAACACTGAAGCTTTCTTT. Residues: CASSEFPGGNTEAFF.